This T cell receptor (beta chain) was captured by sequencing in a study of blood T cell repertoires in COVID-19. Study in general: The origin of the acute and convalescent COVID-19 samples was the United States, Italy and Spain.

Only in-frame clones appear in the TCRdb table, and some are missing; sequencing was by immunoSEQ multiplex PCR. This sample yields approximately 260,000 clones, of which just over 90% are seen a single time; 1.9% belongs to the top ten. Ages ranged from about 18 to 89 years, with residence in under 25 US areas. Participants reported their clinical history, and cohort assignment relied on those reports. Cohort 3 recovered donors had two negative PCRs, clearance, or symptom resolution. The TCR comes from a young woman who had recovered from COVID-19. Source material: PBMCs or T cells enriched from blood (not recorded which).

DNA of the CDR3: TGCGCCAGCAGCCAAGATAGACAGGGGGCAGGTCCCCTCCACTTT. Its protein product is CASSQDRQGAGPLHF. The chain carries TRBV4-3 and TRBJ1-6; 10 bases are shared with TRBD1. Germline V gene lookup returns CDR1 LGHNA and CDR2 YSLEER. Trimming at V came to 0 bases and at J to 13 bases, leaving 6 bases not matched to a gene. The CDR3 runs 15 residues.